These 5 T cell receptor beta chains came from one sample sequenced in a study of blood T cell repertoires in COVID-19 (dated by TCRdb to the early 2020s). Library construction relied on the immunoSEQ multiplex PCR assay. Imported from immuneACCESS, the table was reduced by TCRdb to in-frame sequences with V and J called. These copies leave out some clones; in studies compared against another copy, an unresolved V gene accounts for under half, and the cause of the remainder is not known. The sample table lists roughly 290,000 clones, over 75% of them with a count of one. The ten top clones hold around 12% of the sample. Sequenced sample: peripheral blood. The receptors were gathered from a woman aged 55-69 years with acute or convalescent COVID-19.

The V gene is TRBV5-5, the J gene TRBJ1-1, with 9 bases lining up with TRBD1. This CDR3 spans 16 amino acids. The V segment lost 4 bases and the J segment 4 bases; nucleotides outside the gene matches: 11. CDR1 and CDR2 from the germline V gene are SGHKS and YYEKEE (reference sequence). The DNA for the CDR3 is TGTGCCAGCAGCCCTCAGGGACAGGGATCGGCCACTGAAGCTTTCTTT. It translates to CASSPQGQGSATEAFF. Complete variable domain (other parts from reference TRBV5-5 and TRBJ1-1): DAGVTQSPTHLIKTRGQQVTLRCSPISGHKSVSWYQQVLGQGPQFIFQYYEKEERGRGNFPDRFSARQFPNYSSELNVNALLLGDSALYLCASSPQGQGSATEAFFGQGTRLTVV.

The genes are TRBV9 and TRBJ1-2; weak D call: TRBD1 (5 bases). The germline gives CDR1 SGDLS, CDR2 YYNGEE. This CDR3 has 15 residues. Trimming took off 4 bases at V and 3 bases at J, with 16 bases between the two ends. The CDR3 loop is CASSPGDRSDYGYTF. The CDR3 region has the DNA TGTGCCAGCAGCCCGGGGGACCGATCTGACTATGGCTACACCTTC.

The V and J genes are TRBV6-4 and TRBJ1-1; unclear D gene. This CDR3 has 13 amino acids. V was clipped by 6 bases and J by 2 bases, with 10 bases between them. The germline gives CDR1 MRHNA, CDR2 SNTAGT. The CDR3 loop reads CASRRRDNTEAFF. The CDR3 nucleotides read TGTGCCAGCAGGCGGAGGGATAACACTGAAGCTTTCTTT.

The chain joins TRBV6-2 or TRBV6-3 to TRBJ1-1; possibly TRBD1 for D (5 bases). CDR3 length: 15 residues. The V end was cut by 3 bases, the J end by 1 base, with 12 bases between. The germline gives CDR1 MNHEY, CDR2 SVGEGT. The CDR3 coding sequence is TGTGCCAGCAGTTATGGCGCAGGGTCGAACACTGAAGCTTTCTTT. This codes for CASSYGAGSNTEAFF.

The chain combines TRBV4-1 with TRBJ2-1; 8 bases agree with TRBD2. With 1 base clipped from V and 4 bases from J, the junction kept 12 bases outside the gene matches. This CDR3 region has 18 residues. In germline, CDR1 is MGHRA, CDR2 YSYEKL. The CDR3 coding sequence is TGCGCCAGCAGCCAAGTAGATGGGCGGGGGGCCGTATACAATGAGCAGTTCTTC. It specifies CASSQVDGRGAVYNEQFF.